The T cell receptor (beta chain) under discussion was sequenced for a study of neurological immune-mediated disorders (dated by TCRdb to about 2019). Regarding the study in general: Among the approximately 34 multiple sclerosis patients, relapsing-remitting MS accounted for approximately 30 and secondary progressive MS accounted for 3. The study compared peripheral blood TCR-beta repertoires of HTLV-I-associated myelopathy (HAM/TSP) patients, multiple sclerosis patients and healthy controls using UMI-based sequencing. Alongside PBMC samples, the set of about 100 TCR-beta libraries contained longitudinal samples, technical triplicates, and paired CD4+ and CD8+ T-cell subsets that had been sorted. Longitudinal HAM/TSP donors and healthy donors each had 3 time-points at intervals of roughly 3-40 months. The cohort included some 68 subjects: some 14 with HAM/TSP, about 35 with multiple sclerosis, and roughly 20 healthy controls. General conclusions and limits of the study: No association of the MS cluster with clinical or MRI features was observed, and the need for larger cohorts was stated by the authors. Phylogenetic analysis grouped repertoires from 18 of 34 MS patients into a cluster of related CDR3 sequences, suggesting a possible repertoire-level signature. Expanded clones from different subjects shared no identical CDR3 amino acid sequences, which suggests that TCR-beta repertoires were private in all groups. TCR clonal expansion was highest in HAM/TSP patients and lowest in MS patients, with MS patients falling below even healthy controls.

This clonotype was observed many times. The clone's antigen remains unknown. No much larger clone is present one base from it, and per-base qualities are unavailable. In the paper's terms, the time point label means: longitudinal time-point 3. Libraries from unsorted PBMCs were made from 2 million PBMCs kept in RNAlater at -80 degrees C until RNA extraction. Multiple sclerosis patients were enrolled in a US clinical protocol under which disease progression was evaluated by magnetic resonance imaging. Peripheral blood was subjected to Ficoll-Hypaque density gradient centrifugation to isolate PBMCs, which were then cryopreserved in liquid nitrogen. cDNA was synthesized by template-switch 5'RACE using a primer with a 10-nucleotide random unique molecular identifier that tagged each TCR transcript. Every sequencing run covered 15-18 subjects and yielded more than 170 million TCR-beta sequences. Total RNA was extracted with the RNeasy kit. The KAPA Real-time Library Amplification kit was used to amplify TCR-beta VDJ regions with primers targeting the TCR constant region and the 5'RACE anchor. A first PCR added sample indexes and Illumina adaptors, and a second PCR then raised library yield. The roughly 650 bp TCR product was size-selected on a 2% E-gel SizeSelection system after Ampure bead purification. Before pooling, libraries had their quality checked on a Bioanalyzer, their concentration measured with Qubit, and their quantity determined with the Kapa Library Quantification kit. An Illumina HiSeq 2500 sequenced the libraries paired-end 2 x 150 bp. To increase sequence diversity, about 25-31% phiX was spiked into each library pool. In the source study's methods: Quality-filtered reads were processed with the UMI-based MiGEC pipeline, and over 85% of raw TCR sequences were removed by the MiGEC pipeline during error correction. VDJ genes were aligned to IMGT germline references, and each clonotype was defined by a unique CDR3 amino acid sequence together with V-J genes. Clonal expansion, Shannon diversity and CDR3 relatedness (CalcPairwiseDistances, ClusterSamples) were evaluated with VDJtools, and phylogenetic trees were built with CLCbio workbench. Clones with at least 8 unique UMIs were defined as expanded, with this threshold being based on coefficient-of-variation modelling across technical triplicates. TCRdb's own reprocessing of the public reads used fastp at Q25 and MiXCR and kept productive beta chains. For every CDR3 protein sequence, its rows merge into one entry that carries the most common genes and DNA. The V and J calls were determined by TCRdb, not by the authors. For this sample the table gives about 80,000 distinct CDR3 sequences, of which about 4.3% were detected only once. The ten largest clones represent approximately 5.8% of the sample.

Sequencing used PBMCs. This clonotype originated in a woman aged 60-75 years with multiple sclerosis.

For the CDR3, the sequence is CASTETAAYEQYF. The bases read TGTGCCAGCACCGAGACGGCAGCCTACGAGCAGTACTTC. The sequence joins TRBV6-1 to TRBJ2-7, with the D gene uncertain. The V end loses 7 bases and the J end loses 2 bases, and a stretch of 12 bases separates them. From its cysteine to its phenylalanine, the CDR3 spans 13 amino acids. Only CDR3 DNA remains: 39 bases, in frame from the first base. The germline V gene provides CDR1 MNHNS and CDR2 SASEGT.